This passage covers 19 T cell receptor beta chains from one sample sequenced in a study of T cells in Graves' hyperthyroidism and ophthalmopathy. Authors of the study amplified TCR beta CDR3 regions from RNA transcripts. The HTBI set primed first-round TCR CDR3 RT-PCR. Using its own MiXCR run on the multiplex PCR reads, TCRdb lists one record per CDR3 protein. The sample includes 300,000 or so distinct CDR3 sequences, 18% of them seen just once. The specimen was blood. Source of these receptors: a woman aged 45-59 years with Graves' hyperthyroidism.

This chain links TRBV5-5 with TRBJ1-4; 7 bases agree with TRBD1. The CDR3 has 15 amino acids. The V gene's germline CDR1 is SGHKS and CDR2 YYEKEE (reference sequence). The J segment lost 0 bases and the V segment lost 5 bases, leaving 4 bases of the junction unmatched. CDR3 loop: CASSPGGSTNEKLFF. CDR3 bases: TGTGCCAGCAGTCCAGGGGGGTCAACTAATGAAAAACTGTTTTTT.

This clonotype has at least ten counts. The rearrangement joins TRBV2 to TRBJ1-1; D is uncertain. The CDR3 contains 14 residues. Trimming took off 2 bases at V and 0 bases at J, with 7 bases between the two ends. The germline V gene encodes CDR1 SNHLY and CDR2 FYNNEI. CDR3 in DNA: TGTGCCAGCAGTGAATATGGGTTGAACACTGAAGCTTTCTTT. Protein product: CASSEYGLNTEAFF.

The CDR3 DNA is TGTGCCACTATGCTTCCGACGGGCAATGAGCAGTTCTTC. Translation: CATMLPTGNEQFF. This chain joins TRBV6-1 and TRBJ2-1, with D hard to call. Germline V gene data show CDR1 as MNHNS and CDR2 as SASEGT. The CDR3 runs to 13 residues. V was cut by 10 bases and J by 6 bases, with 16 bases left in between.

This clonotype came up many times. The chain uses TRBV3-1 and TRBJ2-7; tentative D call: TRBD2 (6 bases). Germline assignment: CDR1 LGHDT and CDR2 YNNKEL (reference sequence). V lost 3 bases to trimming and J lost 9 bases, with 12 bases between them. CDR3 length: 12 residues. The CDR3 DNA reads as TGTGCCAGCAGCCACCTCTGGAGGGGGCAGTACTTC. Its translation is CASSHLWRGQYF.

There are many counts of this clonotype. The gene calls are TRBV11-1 and TRBJ2-7, with D unclear. CDR1 and CDR2 from the germline V gene are SGHAT and FQDESV (reference sequence). This CDR3 region has 14 residues. Deletions cut 3 bases from V and 0 bases from J, with 9 bases between. CDR3 bases: TGTGCCAGCAGCTTGGCGCCGATCTCCTACGAGCAGTACTTC. This sequence encodes CASSLAPISYEQYF.

This clonotype turned up a few times. This chain joins TRBV12-3 or TRBV12-4 and TRBJ1-5, with 8 bases lining up with TRBD1. CDR3 length equals 14 residues. The ends lost 6 bases at V and 9 bases at J; junction bases unmatched: 10. CDR3 sequence: CASSRQGLGGPQHF. In DNA form, the CDR3 reads TGTGCCAGCAGCAGACAGGGGCTTGGGGGGCCCCAGCATTTT.

Many counts were recorded for this clonotype. The chain carries TRBV11-2 and TRBJ2-1; the D gene is possibly TRBD2 (7 bases). CDR3 size: 14 residues. The ends were cut back, 6 bases at V and 2 bases at J, with 11 bases in the middle. Germline CDR1 SGHAT, CDR2 FQNNGV. This CDR3 is CASSLGGPYNEQFF. CDR3 DNA sequence: TGTGCCAGCAGTTTGGGGGGGCCCTACAATGAGCAGTTCTTC.

About this clonotype: This could be a read error, since a much larger clone is one nucleotide away. This chain links TRBV7-3 with TRBJ2-2; D is tentatively TRBD1 or TRBD2 (5 bases each). Germline values: CDR1 SGHTA, CDR2 FQGTGA. The V and J ends lost 6 bases and 4 bases respectively, with 15 bases between them. CDR3 length: 15 residues. CDR3 loop: CASSRGRSGTGELFF. The CDR3 nucleotides read TGTGCCAGCAGTCGGGGCCGCTCGGGCACCGGGGAGCTGTTTTTT.

In its sample, this clonotype was seen a few times. The rearrangement joins TRBV6-1 to TRBJ1-1; D might be TRBD1 (5 bases). Germline-derived CDR1 and CDR2 are MNHNS and SASEGT. V lost 7 bases to trimming and J lost 5 bases, with 14 bases between them. The CDR3 consists of 13 residues. DNA for the CDR3: TGTGCCAGCACCCTCGGGGCAGCTACTGAAGCTTTCTTT. Translation: CASTLGAATEAFF.

In its sample, this clonotype was seen many times. The V call is TRBV27, the J call TRBJ2-5, with 11 bases fitting TRBD2. This CDR3 comprises 15 residues. V shed 5 bases and J 2 bases; nucleotides not matched to a gene: 4. In germline, CDR1 is MNHEY, CDR2 SMNVEV (reference sequence). The CDR3 reads CASSLLAGDQETQYF. The CDR3 DNA follows: TGTGCCAGCAGTCTACTAGCGGGGGATCAAGAGACCCAGTACTTC.

This clonotype was recorded at least ten times. The chain links TRBV18 to TRBJ2-5, with D uncertain. The CDR3 has 15 residues. Trimming left V 1 base short and J 1 base short, with 10 bases between. Germline V gives CDR1 KGHSH, CDR2 LQKENI. CDR3 nucleotide sequence: TGTGCCAGCTCACCACTTTCAGAGTTCCAAGAGACCCAGTACTTC. Its translation: CASSPLSEFQETQYF.

This clonotype has just a few counts. The chain employs TRBV18 and TRBJ1-5, with D unresolved. CDR1 is KGHSH, CDR2 LQKENI, per germline. The length of the CDR3 is 13 residues. V lost 6 bases to trimming and J lost 9 bases, with 15 bases between them. The CDR3 region is CASSPRVGGPQHF. The CDR3 nucleotides read TGTGCCAGCTCCCCTAGAGTGGGAGGGCCCCAGCATTTT.

This clonotype has more than one count but fewer than ten. This rearrangement joins TRBV29-1 to TRBJ2-3; D call uncertain. The CDR3 extends over 14 amino acids. Germline V gene sequence: CDR1 SQVTM, CDR2 ANQGSEA. V was clipped by 7 bases and J by 0 bases, with 14 bases between them. The CDR3 DNA reads TGCAGCGCCGCGTCCACTCCTAGCACAGATACGCAGTATTTT. Encoded protein: CSAASTPSTDTQYF.

In its sample, this clonotype was seen a few times. This chain connects TRBV5-1 to TRBJ2-6; D possibly matches TRBD1 or TRBD2 (5 bases each). The CDR3 extends over 14 amino acids. Germline V lookup: CDR1 SGHRS, CDR2 YFSETQ. With 8 bases removed from V and 4 bases from J, the gap between germline ends came to 13 bases. The CDR3 nucleotides read TGCGCCAGTGGGACCCCGGGGGGGGCCAACGTCCTGACTTTC. As protein: CASGTPGGANVLTF.

At least ten counts were recorded for this clonotype. The genes are TRBV6-5 and TRBJ2-1, with D possibly matching TRBD2 (6 bases). V was shortened by 2 bases and J by 5 bases, with 13 bases between the two germline ends. This CDR3 has 15 residues. Germline V CDR1 and CDR2: MNHEY, SVGAGI. The CDR3 nucleotides are TGTGCCAGCAGTTACCGAGGACTACTGAACAATGAGCAGTTCTTC. This sequence encodes CASSYRGLLNNEQFF.

This clonotype has a handful of counts. V and J are TRBV25-1 and TRBJ2-1; D unclear. The CDR3 extends over 13 amino acids. Between the trimmed V and J ends, which lost 7 bases and 0 bases, there was a span of 7 bases. The germline V gene has CDR1 MGHDK and CDR2 SYGVNS. For the CDR3, the DNA is TGTGCCAGCATGCTGGGCTCCTACAATGAGCAGTTCTTC. Translated, it gives CASMLGSYNEQFF.

This clonotype was seen ten or more times. The rearrangement uses TRBV11-2 and TRBJ2-3, with D possibly being TRBD1 (6 bases). Looked up from germline, CDR1 is SGHAT and CDR2 is FQNNGV. The CDR3 has 13 residues. Between the trimmed V and J ends, which lost 6 bases and 0 bases, there was a span of 7 bases. CDR3 DNA sequence: TGTGCCAGCAGTACAGGGAGCACAGATACGCAGTATTTT. Translating gives CASSTGSTDTQYF.

This clonotype was seen many times. This sequence joins TRBV27 and TRBJ2-5, with 10 positions matching TRBD1. The CDR3 has 15 residues. Germline CDR1 reads MNHEY; CDR2 reads SMNVEV (reference sequence). With V trimmed by 6 bases and J by 5 bases, 9 bases remained unmatched. Written as DNA, the CDR3 is TGTGCCAGCAGAAGCCGGGACAGGGGTTCGGAGACCCAGTACTTC. Protein sequence: CASRSRDRGSETQYF.

This clonotype was counted a few times. The chain combines TRBV10-2 with TRBJ1-3; no clear D. CDR1 WSHSY and CDR2 SAAADI come from the germline V gene. V shed 6 bases and J shed 0 bases, with 9 bases lying between them. This CDR3 is built from 14 residues. The CDR3 coding sequence is TGCGCCAGCAGCATACACTCCTCTGGAAACACCATATATTTT. It encodes CASSIHSSGNTIYF.